This T cell receptor (beta chain) is from a study of cytomegalovirus exposure and HLA in healthy donors. Broader study findings: In a later analysis, HLA-C alleles had the fewest associated TCRs, DRB1 alleles the most. Within a later analysis, the majority of CMV-associated TCR beta chains appeared HLA-restricted.

PCR involved 60 Vbeta and 13 Jbeta primers. The method was immunoSEQ multiplex PCR; TCRdb's version includes in-frame clones alone and lacks a portion of them. The sample carries about 140,000 clones, more than 70% recorded once. Unmatched junction bases numbered 6, after V lost 6 bases and J lost 2 bases. CDR1 and CDR2 from the germline V gene are MNHEY and SMNVEV (reference sequence). CDR3 size: 15 residues. Healthy individuals who donated bone marrow served as the donors. To note about this clone: Its target is unknown.

The rearrangement joins TRBV27 to TRBJ1-5; 8 nucleotides match TRBD1. This receptor was taken from a male donor in good health and CMV-seronegative. The sequenced sample was PBMCs. The CDR3 DNA reads TGTGCCAGCAGCCCAGGGGGCGGGGGCAATCAGCCCCAGCATTTT. Its protein is CASSPGGGGNQPQHF.